This TCR beta chain originates from a study of blood T cell repertoires in COVID-19. On the study more broadly: Sample material is recorded as cDNA or gDNA derived from T cells, B-cell-depleted T cells, or PBMCs.

The CDR3 contains 14 residues. The V gene's germline CDR1 is MNHEY and CDR2 SVGEGT. V lost 4 bases, J lost 5 bases, and 8 bases stayed unmatched. The method was immunoSEQ multiplex PCR; TCRdb's version includes in-frame clones alone and lacks a portion of them. The repertoire consists of over 100,000 clones, with just over 85% occurring once and the leading ten covering around 4.7%. The sequence was obtained from a man aged 35 to 55 with acute or convalescent COVID-19. The sample taken for sequencing was peripheral blood. This rearrangement joins TRBV6-2 or TRBV6-3 to TRBJ2-7, with 7 bases matching TRBD1. The CDR3 DNA sequence: TGTGCCAGCAGTTTCGACAGGGACGGCCACGAGCAGTACTTC. Protein: CASSFDRDGHEQYF.